This paragraph reports one TCR beta chain. The target of this receptor is not known. No base quality information exists; no much larger clone differs at one position. CDR1 and CDR2 are read off the germline V gene as SGHTA and FQGNSA. Trimming costs V 5 bases and J 1 base, and their ends lie 16 bases apart. The CDR3 goes from the cysteine to the phenylalanine over 16 residues. The DNA shown is the 48-base CDR3, in frame from base 1. The source of the sample is a study of T-cell reconstitution after alpha-beta-depleted transplantation in children (dated by TCRdb to 2016 to 2018). Regarding the research as a whole: T-cell immune reconstitution after TCRalphabeta/CD19-depleted allogeneic hematopoietic cell transplantation in children was quantitatively tracked in the study by means of TCR repertoire profiling.

Paper-wide results and their limitations: Over the following months the frequencies of hyperexpanded clones went down, and after one year T-cell counts and TCRbeta diversity were mostly credited to newly produced T cells. The apparently early alphabetaT-cell count recovery about two months after transplant was reportedly dependent on only several hundred rapidly expanded clones derived from non-depleted graft cells. In some patients, the high TCRbeta diversity seen at day 60 was put down to recipient T cells and intrathymic progenitors that had survived conditioning.

Interpreted using the paper, the treatment or condition label stands for: allogeneic hematopoietic cell transplantation with graft depleted of TCRalphabeta T cells and CD19 B cells. The children who served as transplant recipients had been given grafts of TCRalphabeta/CD19-depleted allogeneic hematopoietic cells. The library came from PCR. The sequencing machine was an Illumina HiSeq 2500. To normalize quantification of the TCRbeta repertoire, the TCR libraries were built with molecular barcoding that relied on unique molecular identifiers. TCRdb applied fastp at Q25 and MiXCR to the public reads, then kept only in-frame beta chains. Each entry is one CDR3 protein sequence, shown with its most common DNA and genes. This sample has 200,000 to 300,000 distinct CDR3 sequences in its table, and 25% of those were observed once. Together, the top ten hold about 2.6% of the sample.

This specimen consisted of PBMCs, obtained before TCRalphabeta/CD19-depleted stem cell transplant. This TCR derives from a girl aged 2 to 10 with Fanconi anemia, due to receive a stem cell transplant. Recombination joined TRBV7-2 with TRBJ2-3; the D gene cannot be named for sure. The nucleotide sequence is TGTGCCAGCAGCCGGGCTACGACGGAACGCACAGATACGCAGTATTTT. It translates to CASSRATTERTDTQYF.